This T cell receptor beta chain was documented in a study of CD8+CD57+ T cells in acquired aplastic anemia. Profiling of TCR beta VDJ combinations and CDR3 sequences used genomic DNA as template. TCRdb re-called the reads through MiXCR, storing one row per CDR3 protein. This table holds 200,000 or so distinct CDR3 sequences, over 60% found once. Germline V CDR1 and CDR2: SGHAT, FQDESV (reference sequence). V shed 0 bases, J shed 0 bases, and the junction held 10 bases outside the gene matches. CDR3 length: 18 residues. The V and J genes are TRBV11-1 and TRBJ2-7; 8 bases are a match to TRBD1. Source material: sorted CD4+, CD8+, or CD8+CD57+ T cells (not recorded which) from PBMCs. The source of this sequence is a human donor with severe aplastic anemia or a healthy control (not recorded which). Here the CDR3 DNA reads TGTGCCAGCAGCTTAGCGATTACCGTGACAGGGGTCTCCTACGAGCAGTACTTC. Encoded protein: CASSLAITVTGVSYEQYF. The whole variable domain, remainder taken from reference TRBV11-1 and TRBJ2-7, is EAEVAQSPRYKITEKSQAVAFWCDPISGHATLYWYRQILGQGPELLVQFQDESVVDDSQLPKDRFSAERLKGVDSTLKIQPAELGDSAMYLCASSLAITVTGVSYEQYFGPGTRLTVT.